This T cell receptor (beta chain) was captured in a study of blood T cell repertoires in COVID-19. Background on the study: The origin of the acute and convalescent COVID-19 samples was the United States, Italy and Spain. The cDNA or gDNA used as material had been derived from T cells, B-cell-depleted T cells, or PBMCs.

Sequenced by immunoSEQ multiplex PCR; TCRdb stores in-frame clones only, minus some. This table holds some 150,000 clones, about 87% found once. The CDR3 has 15 residues. CDR1 MNHNS and CDR2 SASEGT come from the germline V gene. V dropped 3 bases and J dropped 5 bases, with 15 bases sitting between them. This receptor was obtained from a woman aged 50 to 65 with active or convalescent COVID-19. The rearrangement links TRBV6-1 to TRBJ2-3; no reliable D call. The sample consisted of peripheral blood. The CDR3 DNA is TGTGCCAGCAGTGATCACCCTTCTTCGGGAGATACGCAGTATTTT. Encoded protein: CASSDHPSSGDTQYF.